This T cell receptor (beta chain) was documented in a study of CD8+ T cells in alopecia areata. This clone has just a few counts. The CDR3 has 13 residues. The J segment lost 6 bases and the V segment lost 6 bases, leaving 6 bases of the junction unmatched. Looked up from germline, CDR1 is MNHEY and CDR2 is SMNVEV (reference sequence). Extracted RNA was reverse transcribed, and the resulting cDNA served as sequencing template. Data came from immunoSEQ multiplex PCR; TCRdb stores just in-frame clones and leaves some out. The sample consists of 150,000 to 200,000 clones, over 50% of them appearing once.

The starting material was CD4+ T cells sorted from blood, obtained at week 0. The sequence was obtained from a human donor with alopecia areata. The chain uses TRBV27 and TRBJ1-2; 8 nucleotides align to TRBD1. The CDR3: CASRIGQGHGYTF. The DNA of the CDR3 is TGTGCCAGCAGGATTGGACAGGGTCATGGCTACACCTTC.